This TCR beta chain was captured by sequencing in a study of CD8 T cells in Susac syndrome. For the study at large: Among the sequenced Susac syndrome patients, five or six had active disease while roughly eight were in remission.

The germline gives CDR1 SGDLS, CDR2 YYNGEE. V gave up 3 bases and J gave up 1 base; unmatched junction bases: 6. This CDR3 has 15 amino acids. Reverse transcription of 0.5 to 1 ug RNA was carried out with random hexamers. An immunoSEQ multiplex PCR amplified TCR beta CDR3 over 54 Vbeta and 13 Jbeta. Each CDR3 protein gets one entry after TCRdb re-called the immunoSEQ multiplex PCR reads with MiXCR. The table includes roughly 100,000 distinct CDR3 sequences, about 93% detected once. The sequencing sample was made of CD4+ T cells from PBMCs. The source is a human donor with Susac syndrome. The gene calls are TRBV9 and TRBJ1-1, with 7 bases matching TRBD1. CDR3 in amino acids: CASSGRTGSNTEAFF. CDR3 bases: TGTGCCAGCAGCGGTAGGACAGGTTCGAACACTGAAGCTTTCTTT. The variable domain in full, completed from reference TRBV9 and TRBJ1-1, reads DSGVTQTPKHLITATGQRVTLRCSPRSGDLSVYWYQQSLDQGLQFLIQYYNGEERAKGNILERFSAQQFPDLHSELNLSSLELGDSALYFCASSGRTGSNTEAFFGQGTRLTVV.